The rows below give T cell receptor beta chains drawn from one sample of a study of blood T cell repertoires in COVID-19. The table came from immunoSEQ multiplex PCR; TCRdb's copy has only in-frame clones and leaves some out. The profile shows 100,000 to 150,000 clones, 86% of them singletons. The sequencing input was peripheral blood. The receptors derive from a woman in her 70s with COVID-19, enrolled during active disease. Both conserved end residues are part of each CDR3. A D gene is named only where the DNA matches it firmly. Some rows mark clone size as missing; the rest say once, few, many or name a class of expanded clone.

TRBV28,NA,TRBD1,TRBJ1-6,CASSLRGIRGRSSPLHF,TGTGCCAGCAGTTTACGCGGCATCAGGGGGCGATCCTCACCCCTCCACTTT
TRBV28,NA,NA,TRBJ2-5,CASRSTGLETQYF,TGTGCCAGCAGGTCCACAGGGCTGGAGACCCAGTACTTC
TRBV5-1,NA,NA,TRBJ2-1,CASSLATTSSSYNEQFF,TGCGCCAGCAGCTTGGCGACAACTTCGAGCTCCTACAATGAGCAGTTCTTC
TRBV29-1,NA,NA,TRBJ1-2,CSVEDLGGGHGYTF,TGCAGCGTTGAAGATCTAGGAGGAGGCCATGGCTACACCTTC
TRBV10-1,NA,TRBD1,TRBJ2-7,CASSVGQGITYEQYF,TGCGCCAGCAGCGTCGGACAGGGGATTACCTACGAGCAGTACTTC
TRBV7-2,NA,NA,TRBJ1-1,CASSRRWSTEAFF,TGTGCCAGCAGCCGCCGTTGGAGCACTGAAGCTTTCTTT
TRBV5-6,NA,NA,TRBJ2-1,CASSCGTARRLSSYNEQFF,TGTGCCAGCAGCTGTGGGACTGCTCGGCGTTTAAGCTCCTACAATGAGCAGTTCTTC
TRBV7-2,NA,TRBD2,TRBJ2-5,CASSLGTAGGSRETQYF,TGTGCCAGCAGCTTAGGAACGGCGGGGGGGAGTAGGGAGACCCAGTACTTC
TRBV6-5,NA,NA,TRBJ2-1,CASSRSRHNEQFF,TGTGCCAGCAGCCGGAGTCGGCACAATGAGCAGTTCTTC
TRBV27,NA,TRBD1,TRBJ1-1,CATGTGQGATARAFF,TGTGCCACCGGGACAGGGCAAGGGGCCACGGCCAGAGCTTTCTTT
TRBV2,NA,TRBD2,TRBJ2-7,CASRGGSYEQYF,TGTGCCAGCAGGGGAGGGTCCTACGAGCAGTACTTC
TRBV6-5,NA,NA,TRBJ1-2,CASSPTGNYGYTF,TGTGCCAGCAGTCCGACAGGAAACTATGGCTACACCTTC
TRBV7-6,NA,TRBD2,TRBJ2-3,CASSLRLGLAGTDTQYF,TGTGCCAGCAGCTTACGACTTGGACTAGCAGGCACAGATACGCAGTATTTT
TRBV2,NA,TRBD2,TRBJ2-1,CASSVTSGGIDEQFF,TGTGCCAGCAGCGTGACTAGCGGGGGGATCGATGAGCAGTTCTTC
TRBV12-5,NA,NA,TRBJ1-1,CASAPRSGRPTNTEAFF,TGTGCTAGTGCCCCCCGATCCGGGAGACCTACGAACACTGAAGCTTTCTTT
TRBV4-1,NA,TRBD2,TRBJ2-7,CASSQEVTSGPFSEQYF,TGCGCCAGCAGCCAAGAGGTGACTAGCGGACCCTTTTCCGAGCAGTACTTC
TRBV19,NA,TRBD1,TRBJ1-2,CASSIGGSRGLVNYGYTF,TGTGCCAGTAGTATTGGAGGCTCGAGGGGGCTAGTAAACTATGGCTACACCTTC
TRBV4-1,NA,NA,TRBJ1-2,CASSPIDRSHGYTF,TGCGCCAGCAGCCCCATCGACAGATCCCACGGCTACACCTTC
TRBV3-1/TRBV3-2,NA,NA,TRBJ2-5,CASSQMASQETQYF,TGTGCCAGCAGCCAAATGGCTTCCCAAGAGACCCAGTACTTC
TRBV5-1,NA,TRBD1,TRBJ2-1,CASSFTGTAYNEQFF,TGCGCCAGCAGCTTTACCGGGACAGCATACAATGAGCAGTTCTTC
TRBV4-2,NA,NA,TRBJ1-5,CASSQDLETGRNQPQHF,TGTGCCAGCAGCCAAGATCTAGAGACAGGACGCAATCAGCCCCAGCATTTT
TRBV3-1/TRBV3-2,NA,NA,TRBJ1-5,CASGEQGGNQPQHF,TGTGCCAGCGGGGAACAGGGAGGCAATCAGCCCCAGCATTTT
TRBV12-3/TRBV12-4,NA,NA,TRBJ2-5,CASSLAETQYF,TGTGCCAGCAGTTTGGCCGAGACCCAGTACTTC
TRBV5-1,NA,TRBD2,TRBJ2-1,CASSAGTSGGEQFF,TGCGCCAGCAGCGCCGGGACTAGCGGGGGGGAGCAGTTCTTC
TRBV27,NA,NA,TRBJ1-4,CASSLSGGRFEKLFF,TGTGCCAGCAGTTTATCGGGAGGGCGATTTGAAAAACTGTTTTTT
TRBV4-1,NA,TRBD1,TRBJ1-4,CASSSPGTGRVNEKLFF,TGCGCCAGCAGCAGCCCCGGGACAGGGAGGGTTAATGAAAAACTGTTTTTT
TRBV6-1,NA,NA,TRBJ2-7,CASSESGPRREQYF,TGTGCCAGCAGTGAATCAGGGCCGCGGCGCGAGCAGTACTTC
TRBV7-2,NA,NA,TRBJ2-1,CASSLIRGNEQFF,TGTGCCAGCAGCTTAATCAGGGGCAATGAGCAGTTCTTC
TRBV7-9,NA,NA,TRBJ1-4,CASSLVGGWDEKLFF,TGTGCCAGCAGCTTAGTCGGCGGGTGGGATGAAAAACTGTTTTTT
TRBV7-8,once,NA,TRBJ2-2,CASSFNEITGELFF,TGTGCCAGCAGCTTTAACGAGATCACCGGGGAGCTGTTTTTT
TRBV28,few,TRBD1,TRBJ1-6,CASSINSGTGNSPLHF,TGTGCCAGCAGTATCAACTCCGGGACAGGGAATTCACCCCTCCACTTT
TRBV11-2,NA,TRBD1,TRBJ2-3,CASSLQPGGGTDTQYF,TGTGCCAGCAGCTTACAGCCAGGGGGAGGCACAGATACGCAGTATTTT
TRBV4-1,NA,NA,TRBJ2-1,CASSQDPVPGSSYNEQFF,TGCGCCAGCAGCCAAGATCCCGTCCCGGGTAGCTCCTACAATGAGCAGTTCTTC
TRBV19,NA,NA,TRBJ1-4,CASSIERQQTDEKLFF,TGTGCCAGTAGTATAGAACGTCAACAGACGGATGAAAAACTGTTTTTT
TRBV30,NA,NA,TRBJ2-1,CACVDGGYNEQFF,TGTGCCTGTGTCGACGGGGGCTACAATGAGCAGTTCTTC
TRBV24-1,NA,NA,TRBJ2-7,CATSDPSGLIYEQYF,TGTGCCACCAGTGATCCTTCTGGGCTCATCTACGAGCAGTACTTC
TRBV11-3,NA,TRBD1,TRBJ1-6,CASSFDRDSPLHF,TGTGCCAGCAGCTTTGACAGGGACTCACCCCTCCACTTT
TRBV6-5,NA,NA,TRBJ1-5,CASSPDFNQPQHF,TGTGCCAGCAGCCCGGACTTCAATCAGCCCCAGCATTTT
TRBV3-1/TRBV3-2,NA,NA,TRBJ2-3,CASSPSGTTGDTQYF,TGTGCCAGCAGCCCTAGCGGTACAACAGGGGATACGCAGTATTTT
TRBV2,NA,NA,TRBJ1-1,CASSRGGTEAFF,TGTGCCAGCAGCAGAGGGGGCACTGAAGCTTTCTTT
TRBV7-9,few,NA,TRBJ1-5,CASSLDGIGNQPQHF,TGTGCCAGCAGCTTAGACGGTATTGGCAATCAGCCCCAGCATTTT
TRBV27,NA,NA,TRBJ2-7,CASRGGDRSSYEQYF,TGTGCCAGCAGGGGGGGGGACAGGTCGTCCTACGAGCAGTACTTC
TRBV19,NA,NA,TRBJ1-2,CASSPLDSVYGYTF,TGTGCCAGTAGTCCTTTGGACAGTGTCTATGGCTACACCTTC
TRBV5-4,NA,TRBD2,TRBJ2-1,CASSLTSGGNEQFF,TGTGCCAGCAGCTTGACTAGCGGAGGCAATGAGCAGTTCTTC
TRBV5-6,NA,NA,TRBJ1-2,CASSPGDTRANYGYTF,TGTGCCAGCAGCCCCGGGGATACCCGAGCTAACTATGGCTACACCTTC
TRBV5-5,NA,TRBD1,TRBJ2-6,CASSVTTGGTGANVLTF,TGTGCCAGCAGCGTCACGACAGGGGGCACTGGGGCCAACGTCCTGACTTTC
TRBV7-9,few,TRBD1,TRBJ1-5,CASSSREQGSQPQHF,TGTGCCAGCAGCTCGAGGGAACAGGGGAGTCAGCCCCAGCATTTT
TRBV15,NA,NA,TRBJ2-2,CATSGHRVRDTGELFF,TGTGCCACCAGCGGCCACAGGGTTCGTGACACCGGGGAGCTGTTTTTT
TRBV30,NA,TRBD1,TRBJ2-2,CASRSRDRATGELFF,TGTGCCTCCCGATCACGGGACAGGGCCACCGGGGAGCTGTTTTTT